This T cell receptor beta chain emerged from a study of T cell responses to AZD1222 COVID-19 vaccine. Findings and caveats of the study: Nearly half of unique spike-specific TCRs reportedly avoided B.1.351 and B.1.1.7 mutated regions. Two AZD1222 administrations were followed by greater Spike-specific TCR breadth and depth. CD4 TCRs linked to vaccination spanned spike, dominating at 160-218 and 743-854.

The assay was immunoSEQ multiplex PCR, and TCRdb's table has in-frame clones only and misses some. The table lists 150,000 to 200,000 clones, 85% to 90% of them singletons. In the case of this clone: Its target is unknown.

V was clipped by 0 bases and J by 2 bases, with 11 bases between them. Per the germline V gene, CDR1 is LNHNV and CDR2 is YYDKDF (reference sequence). CDR3 length: 15 amino acids. The clonotype was recovered from an adult in good health. The specimen was peripheral blood, collected on day 0 of MenACWY control vaccination. The rearrangement uses TRBV15 and TRBJ2-7; D gene ambiguous. The CDR3 bases are TGTGCCACCAGCAGAGATCTCGAGCCCCCCTACGAGCAGTACTTC. This encodes CATSRDLEPPYEQYF.